These T cell receptor beta chains were read from a single sample in a study of T cell repertoires in cytomegalovirus infection. Their antigens are not known. One entry per CDR3 protein, called by TCRdb with MiXCR from the reads. The sample comprises under 350,000 distinct CDR3 sequences, approximately 22% of which are singletons, and roughly a fifth rests with the top ten. The sample consisted of cultured PBMCs, taken from culture after CMV antigen stimulation. Receptor source: a human donor in good health (CMV status not recorded). Some clones in this sample may be carry-over from other donors' samples. CDR3s include the opening cysteine and the closing phenylalanine or tryptophan.

V	J	CDR3
TRBV12-3/TRBV12-4	TRBJ1-3	CASSLGVRGSGNTIYF
TRBV7-2	TRBJ2-7	CASSPVPSGNYEQYF
TRBV6-5	TRBJ2-1	CASSYGPSGNAGQFF
TRBV19	TRBJ2-3	CASSRPGIDTQYF
TRBV9	TRBJ2-1	CASSLGLAVVDEQFF
TRBV5-3	TRBJ2-1	CARSLVQRGDNEQFF
TRBV6-1	TRBJ2-1	CASSQTSGSWDSYNEQFF
TRBV15	TRBJ2-1	CATRDGGVNEQFF
TRBV12-3/TRBV12-4	TRBJ2-3	CASTARLADTDTQYF
TRBV29-1	TRBJ1-1	CSVEDRLNTEAFF
TRBV28	TRBJ1-1	CASLQGAHTEAFF
TRBV4-3	TRBJ2-7	CASSQDWMNRGYEQYF
TRBV7-2	TRBJ2-1	CASSLEGLDNEQFF
TRBV19	TRBJ1-3	CASNRAGNTIYF
TRBV7-2	TRBJ2-2	CASSLETGELFF
TRBV14	TRBJ2-1	CASSLLRGGWSYNEQFF
TRBV10-3	TRBJ2-1	CAISGGGRVNEQFF
TRBV12-3/TRBV12-4	TRBJ1-2	CASRGYYGYTF
TRBV6-6	TRBJ2-2	CASSYSGGARNTGELFF
TRBV2	TRBJ1-5	CASREDRSNQPQHF
TRBV7-6	TRBJ1-2	CASGLHLGRGYTF
TRBV15	TRBJ1-1	CATSRPDRGNTEAFF
TRBV7-9	TRBJ2-1	CASSSREGTGGYNEQFF
TRBV29-1	TRBJ2-1	CSVDPSGIYNEQFF
TRBV7-2	TRBJ1-6	CASRAGSGTVNSPLHF
TRBV7-9	TRBJ2-1	CASSLGQYNEQFF
TRBV7-2	TRBJ2-3	CASSPPPVTDTQYF
TRBV11-3	TRBJ2-1	CASSLGGSDNEQFF
TRBV12-3/TRBV12-4	TRBJ1-1	CASSPLARTKPEAFF
TRBV9	TRBJ2-1	CASSTSGRFDEQFF
TRBV7-2	TRBJ2-6	CASSLEGNSGANVLTF
TRBV10-3	TRBJ2-7	CAISEALTGRTYEQYF
TRBV7-2	TRBJ1-4	CASSLEIAATNEKLFF
TRBV19	TRBJ2-7	CASSIPGLVYEQYF
TRBV4-3	TRBJ1-2	CASSQDRVAGTGVAYGYTF
TRBV7-9	TRBJ1-1	CASSLWPDDRPMNTEAFF
TRBV12-3/TRBV12-4	TRBJ2-1	CASRLTTANEQFF